Listed here are 22 T cell receptor beta chains from one sample, sequenced in a study of T cell changes during pregnancy in multiple sclerosis (dated by TCRdb to about 2019). Libraries were prepared through the immunoSEQ multiplex PCR assay. As stored in TCRdb, this immuneACCESS dataset retains in-frame rearrangements with V and J assigned. A fraction of the clones does not appear; measured against another copy, unresolved V genes explain less than half of the discrepancy, and the remainder lacks a known reason. The sample contains approximately 99,000 clones, roughly 92% of them found a single time. The top ten clonotypes cover about 0.98% of the sample. The sample here was peripheral blood, taken after pregnancy. Receptor source: a female donor with multiple sclerosis, enrolled in a pregnancy study.

The chain is built from TRBV9 and TRBJ2-3; weak D call: TRBD1 (5 bases). This CDR3 has 15 residues. Trimming left V 0 bases short and J 5 bases short, with 13 bases between. The germline CDR1 and CDR2 sequences are SGDLS and YYNGEE. CDR3 sequence: CASSVGGRAVDTQYF. The DNA for the CDR3 is TGTGCCAGCAGCGTAGGGGGCAGGGCGGTAGATACGCAGTATTTT.

This chain links TRBV18 with TRBJ2-2; TRBD2 matches 9 bases. In germline, CDR1 is KGHSH, CDR2 LQKENI. V lost 2 bases, J lost 7 bases, and 11 bases stayed unmatched. This CDR3 contains 17 residues. The CDR3 DNA follows: TGTGCCAGCTCACCAGTCCTGGTAGCGGGAGAGATCGGGGAGCTGTTTTTT. Translated: CASSPVLVAGEIGELFF.

This chain joins TRBV14 and TRBJ2-5; possibly TRBD2 for D (5 bases). There are 12 residues in the CDR3. The germline V and J ends were trimmed by 4 bases and 5 bases, with 8 bases remaining between them. In germline, CDR1 is SGHDN, CDR2 FVKESK. The CDR3 reads CASSPRDETQYF. In nucleotides, the CDR3 is TGTGCCAGCAGCCCGAGGGATGAGACCCAGTACTTC.

The rearrangement joins TRBV11-3 to TRBJ2-3; TRBD1 might be the D (6 bases). The V end was cut by 1 base, the J end by 0 bases, with 14 bases between. The CDR3 covers 17 residues. Germline CDR1 is SGHNT and CDR2 is YENEEA. The DNA of the CDR3 is TGTGCCAGCAGCTTAGCTGGGACACGGACCAGCACAGATACGCAGTATTTT. Protein: CASSLAGTRTSTDTQYF. The variable domain in full, completed from reference TRBV11-3 and TRBJ2-3, reads EAGVVQSPRYKIIEKKQPVAFWCNPISGHNTLYWYLQNLGQGPELLIRYENEEAVDDSQLPKDRFSAERLKGVDSTLKIQPAELGDSAVYLCASSLAGTRTSTDTQYFGPGTRLTVL.

This chain links TRBV15 with TRBJ2-1; TRBD2 matches 14 bases. The CDR3 has 19 residues. V shed 7 bases and J 7 bases; nucleotides not matched to a gene: 18. Germline CDR1 LNHNV, CDR2 YYDKDF (reference sequence). The CDR3 sequence is CATTTPGLAGVPTSNEQFF. In nucleotides, the CDR3 is TGTGCCACCACCACGCCGGGACTAGCGGGAGTCCCCACGTCAAATGAGCAGTTCTTC.

The V call is TRBV9, the J call TRBJ2-1; weak D call: TRBD1 (6 bases). The CDR3 has 16 residues. V was pared by 1 base and J by 0 bases, with 11 bases between. CDR1 is SGDLS and CDR2 is YYNGEE in the germline V gene. CDR3 nucleotides: TGTGCCAGCAGCGTACAGGGGACCGGCTCCTACAATGAGCAGTTCTTC. Its protein is CASSVQGTGSYNEQFF.

The chain couples TRBV2 to TRBJ1-1; TRBD1 agrees at 9 bases. CDR1 and CDR2 (germline): SNHLY, FYNNEI. The trim removed 10 bases at V and 2 bases at J, leaving 11 bases unmatched. The CDR3 covers 15 residues. Written as DNA, the CDR3 is TGTGCCACCAAAAGGGACAGGGTCGGTAACACTGAAGCTTTCTTT. This sequence encodes CATKRDRVGNTEAFF.

The chain links TRBV2 to TRBJ2-7; D is unresolved. V was shortened by 2 bases and J by 8 bases, with 10 bases between the two germline ends. Germline CDR1 and CDR2: SNHLY and FYNNEI. The CDR3 is 12 residues long. This CDR3 reads CASSETTIQQYF. CDR3 coding DNA: TGTGCCAGCAGTGAAACAACGATCCAGCAGTACTTC.

The chain joins TRBV5-1 to TRBJ2-1, with a possible D match to TRBD2 (6 bases). Germline V CDR1 and CDR2: SGHRS, YFSETQ. The CDR3 extends over 15 amino acids. Trimming removed 3 bases at V and 1 base at J, with 11 bases between. The CDR3 region is CASSSGTSSYNEQFF. CDR3 nucleotide sequence: TGCGCCAGCAGCTCAGGGACTTCATCCTACAATGAGCAGTTCTTC.

The chain couples TRBV6-1 to TRBJ1-1, with TRBD1 matching 10 bases. The CDR3 covers 15 residues. Germline-derived CDR1 and CDR2 are MNHNS and SASEGT. Trimming removed 3 bases from V and 1 base from J; junction bases left unmatched: 2. The CDR3: CASSDWTGGNTEAFF. The DNA for the CDR3 is TGTGCCAGCAGTGATTGGACAGGGGGGAACACTGAAGCTTTCTTT.

With respect to this clone: Within the sample, other DNA sequences also encode this same CDR3. The rearrangement links TRBV5-1 to TRBJ2-6; possible D gene TRBD2, 7 bases. Trimming took off 2 bases at V and 0 bases at J, with 12 bases between the two ends. The CDR3 has 17 residues. CDR1 SGHRS and CDR2 YFSETQ come from the germline V gene. The CDR3 here is CASSLGGTTSGANVLTF. Here the CDR3 DNA reads TGCGCCAGCAGCTTAGGGGGGACTACCTCTGGGGCCAACGTCCTGACTTTC.

The V gene is TRBV11-2, the J gene TRBJ2-7, with D maybe TRBD1 (6 bases). The CDR3 contains 15 residues. CDR1 SGHAT and CDR2 FQNNGV come from the germline V gene. Trimming pared 3 bases from V and 2 bases from J, leaving 14 bases between. This CDR3 is CASSFGTGSTYEQYF. The CDR3 region has the DNA TGTGCCAGCAGCTTCGGTACAGGGTCGACCTACGAGCAGTACTTC. Full variable domain (rest looked up from reference TRBV11-2 and TRBJ2-7): EAGVAQSPRYKIIEKRQSVAFWCNPISGHATLYWYQQILGQGPKLLIQFQNNGVVDDSQLPKDRFSAERLKGVDSTLKIQPAKLEDSAVYLCASSFGTGSTYEQYFGPGTRLTVT.

The rearrangement joins TRBV4-1 to TRBJ2-7; 11 nucleotides match TRBD1. After removal of 3 bases from V and 3 bases from J, the junction contained 4 bases not matched to a gene. Germline V lookup: CDR1 MGHRA, CDR2 YSYEKL. The CDR3 sequence is 15 residues long. The CDR3 spells CASSHRTGGVYEQYF. CDR3 sequence (DNA): TGCGCCAGCAGCCATAGGACAGGGGGCGTCTACGAGCAGTACTTC.

The V gene is TRBV18, the J gene TRBJ2-5; TRBD1 matches at 9 bases. V was clipped by 3 bases and J by 5 bases; unmatched bases: 7. The germline CDR1 and CDR2 sequences are KGHSH and LQKENI. This CDR3 region has 15 residues. CDR3 loop: CASSPGQGEGETQYF. In DNA form, the CDR3 reads TGTGCCAGCTCACCGGGACAGGGTGAGGGGGAGACCCAGTACTTC.

CDR3 sequence reads: CASTPDSYTPQHF. The CDR3 region has the DNA TGTGCCAGCACTCCGGACAGCTATACGCCCCAGCATTTT. The rearrangement uses TRBV2 and TRBJ1-5; D might be TRBD1 (6 bases). Trimming cost V 7 bases and J 9 bases, with 16 bases left between them. This CDR3 comprises 13 residues. CDR1 is SNHLY, CDR2 FYNNEI, per germline.

This clone was seen just once. The chain couples TRBV9 to TRBJ2-7, with 10 bases lining up with TRBD2. The V segment lost 2 bases and the J segment 3 bases; nucleotides outside the gene matches: 2. The V gene's germline CDR1 is SGDLS and CDR2 YYNGEE. This CDR3 has 14 residues. The CDR3 region has the DNA TGTGCCAGCAGCGTTACTAGCGGGAACTACGAGCAGTACTTC. Its translation: CASSVTSGNYEQYF.

The V call is TRBV16, the J call TRBJ1-1; TRBD1 matches at 9 bases. This CDR3 contains 14 residues. Unmatched junction bases numbered 4, after V lost 4 bases and J lost 4 bases. The germline V gene encodes CDR1 KGHSY and CDR2 FQNENV. CDR3 residues: CASSPGQGFTEAFF. The DNA for the CDR3 is TGTGCCAGCAGCCCCGGACAGGGGTTCACTGAAGCTTTCTTT.

V is TRBV10-3 and J is TRBJ1-2, with 10 nucleotides matching TRBD1. With 5 bases clipped from V and 7 bases from J, the junction kept 7 bases outside the gene matches. CDR1 ENHRY and CDR2 SYGVKD come from the germline V gene. The CDR3 is made up of 14 amino acids. In DNA form, the CDR3 reads TGTGCCATCAGTCCGGGACAGGGGTTGAGTGGCTACACCTTC. Encoded protein: CAISPGQGLSGYTF.

This rearrangement joins TRBV4-2 to TRBJ1-2; the D is unclear. In germline, CDR1 is LGHNA, CDR2 YNFKEQ. The CDR3 spans 13 residues. Trimming removed 3 bases from V and 4 bases from J, with 9 bases in between. The chain's CDR3 is CASSQRNGYGYTF. The CDR3, as DNA: TGTGCCAGCAGCCAGAGGAACGGCTATGGCTACACCTTC.

This chain uses TRBV25-1 with TRBJ1-2; possibly TRBD1 for D (6 bases). From germline, CDR1 is MGHDK and CDR2 SYGVNS. Trimming took 5 bases from V and 1 from J, leaving 14 bases between them. The CDR3 spans 15 residues. The CDR3 reads CASSWGRGFNYGYTF. In DNA form, the CDR3 reads TGTGCCAGCAGTTGGGGCAGGGGCTTTAACTATGGCTACACCTTC.

The gene calls are TRBV6-6 and TRBJ2-7; TRBD1 matches 7 bases. The germline V gene encodes CDR1 MNHNY and CDR2 SVGAGI (reference sequence). The V gene end was trimmed by 4 bases and the J gene end by 2 bases; junction bases not matched to a gene: 5. The CDR3 has 14 residues. The CDR3: CASSSIDRAYEQYF. The CDR3 DNA reads TGTGCCAGCAGTTCCATTGACAGGGCCTACGAGCAGTACTTC.

This sequence joins TRBV30 and TRBJ1-2; TRBD1 agrees at 8 bases. The CDR3 spans 14 residues. The germline CDR1 and CDR2 sequences are GTSNPN and SVGIG (reference sequence). V shed 4 bases and J 1 base; nucleotides not matched to a gene: 5. This CDR3 reads CAWTTGAYNYGYTF. CDR3 DNA: TGTGCCTGGACGACAGGGGCATATAACTATGGCTACACCTTC.